The entry below describes one T cell receptor (beta chain). Its cognate antigen is unknown. These data are taken from a study of vaccination and CD4 T cells after COVID-19. In the study overall: Post-vaccine sampling followed dose two by a median approximately 70 days (range 14 to 241). Each control culture was treated with a CEFX pool, an HIV-1 Nef pool, or no peptide. Study results and limitations: With convalescent patients, a median approximately 90% of reactive clones emerged solely after vaccination. Counts of SARS-CoV-2-reactive clonotypes had a median that went from about 20 to 38, a nonsignificant change.

Indicated treatment: roughly 10-day PBMC culture with coronavirus spike peptide pools or control peptides (ViraFEST assay). An Oncomine TCR Beta short-read assay was used to sequence the DNA from cultured CD4+ T cells. TCRdb independently ran MiXCR on the PCR reads; one entry per CDR3 protein. The table lists approximately 20,000 distinct CDR3 sequences, approximately 50% of them singletons. CDR3 length equals 14 residues. The germline CDR1 and CDR2 sequences are ENHRY and SYGVKD. J was trimmed by 9 bases and V by 0 bases; bases with no gene match: 8. The chain couples TRBV10-3 to TRBJ2-7; 7 nucleotides align to TRBD1. The TCR was taken from a human donor who had recovered from COVID-19. Sample: CD4+ T cells from blood, cultured in vitro. The CDR3 reads CAISESTGWLAQYF. Here the CDR3 DNA reads TGTGCCATCAGTGAGTCGACAGGGTGGCTAGCGCAGTACTTC.